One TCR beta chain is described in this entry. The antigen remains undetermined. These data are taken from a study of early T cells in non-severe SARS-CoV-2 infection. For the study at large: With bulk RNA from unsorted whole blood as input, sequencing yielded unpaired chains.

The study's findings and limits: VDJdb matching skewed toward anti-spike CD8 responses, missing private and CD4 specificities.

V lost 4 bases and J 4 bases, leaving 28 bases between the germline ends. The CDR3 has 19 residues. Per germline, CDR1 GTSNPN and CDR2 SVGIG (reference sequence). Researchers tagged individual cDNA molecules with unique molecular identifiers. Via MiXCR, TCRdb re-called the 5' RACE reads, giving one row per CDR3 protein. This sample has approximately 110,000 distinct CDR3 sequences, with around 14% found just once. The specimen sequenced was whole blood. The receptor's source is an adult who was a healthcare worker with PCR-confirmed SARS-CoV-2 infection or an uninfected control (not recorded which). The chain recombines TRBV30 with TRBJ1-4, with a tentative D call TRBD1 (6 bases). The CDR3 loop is CAWNSPLSEPGHGNEKLFF. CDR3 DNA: TGTGCCTGGAATTCCCCCCTCTCAGAACCGGGACACGGTAATGAAAAACTGTTTTTT.